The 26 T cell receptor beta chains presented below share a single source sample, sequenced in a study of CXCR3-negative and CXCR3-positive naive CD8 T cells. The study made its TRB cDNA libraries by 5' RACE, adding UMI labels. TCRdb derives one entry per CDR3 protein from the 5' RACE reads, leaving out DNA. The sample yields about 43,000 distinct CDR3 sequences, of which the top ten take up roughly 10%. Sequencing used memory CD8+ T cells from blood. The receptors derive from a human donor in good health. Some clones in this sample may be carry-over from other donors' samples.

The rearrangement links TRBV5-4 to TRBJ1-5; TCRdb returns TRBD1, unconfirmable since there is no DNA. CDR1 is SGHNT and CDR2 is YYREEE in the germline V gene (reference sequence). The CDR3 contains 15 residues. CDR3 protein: CASSRGTGLDQPQHF.

The CDR3 protein is CSAESGTSYSNEQFF. This chain connects TRBV20-1 to TRBJ2-1; TCRdb picks TRBD2, but there is no DNA to check that call. There are 15 residues in the CDR3. Germline V CDR1 and CDR2: DFQATT, SNEGSKA (reference sequence).

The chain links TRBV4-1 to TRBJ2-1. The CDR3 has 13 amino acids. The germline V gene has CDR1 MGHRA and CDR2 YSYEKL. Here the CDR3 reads CASSQATTDEQFF.

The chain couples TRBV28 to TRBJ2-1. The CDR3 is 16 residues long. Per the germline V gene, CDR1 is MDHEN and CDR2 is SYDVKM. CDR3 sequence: CASIKTGGAFYNEQFF.

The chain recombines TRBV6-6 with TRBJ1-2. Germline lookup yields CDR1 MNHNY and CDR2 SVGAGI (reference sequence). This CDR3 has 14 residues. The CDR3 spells CASQNWVANYGYTF.

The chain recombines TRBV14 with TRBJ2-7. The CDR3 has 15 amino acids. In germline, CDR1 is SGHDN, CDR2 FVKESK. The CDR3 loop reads CASSQDLRFPYEQYF.

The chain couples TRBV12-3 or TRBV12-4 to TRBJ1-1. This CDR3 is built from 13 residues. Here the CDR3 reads CASSLNSTTEAFF.

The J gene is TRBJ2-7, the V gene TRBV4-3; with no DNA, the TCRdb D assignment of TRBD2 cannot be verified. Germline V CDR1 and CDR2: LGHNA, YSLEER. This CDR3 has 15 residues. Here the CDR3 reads CASSQDRTFPYEQYF.

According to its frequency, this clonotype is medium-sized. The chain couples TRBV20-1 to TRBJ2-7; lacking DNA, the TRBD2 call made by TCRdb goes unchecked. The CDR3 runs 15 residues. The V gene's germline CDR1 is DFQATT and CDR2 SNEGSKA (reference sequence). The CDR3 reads CSALYVEPLLYEQYF.

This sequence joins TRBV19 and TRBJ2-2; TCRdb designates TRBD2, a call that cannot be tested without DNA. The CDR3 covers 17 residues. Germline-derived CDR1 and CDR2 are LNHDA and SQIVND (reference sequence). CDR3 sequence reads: CASSISSGRARTGELFF. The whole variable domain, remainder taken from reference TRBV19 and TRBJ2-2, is DGGITQSPKYLFRKEGQNVTLSCEQNLNHDAMYWYRQDPGQGLRLIYYSQIVNDFQKGDIAEGYSVSREKKESFPLTVTSAQKNPTAFYLCASSISSGRARTGELFFGEGSRLTVL.

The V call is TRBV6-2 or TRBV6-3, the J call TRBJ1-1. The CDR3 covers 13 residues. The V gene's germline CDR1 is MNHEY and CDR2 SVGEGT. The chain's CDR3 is CASSEEGYTEAFF.

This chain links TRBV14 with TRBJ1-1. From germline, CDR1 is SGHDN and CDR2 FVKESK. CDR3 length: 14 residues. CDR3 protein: CASSPGGMGTEAFF.

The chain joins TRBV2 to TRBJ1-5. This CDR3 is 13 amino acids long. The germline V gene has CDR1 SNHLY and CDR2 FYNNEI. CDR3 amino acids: CASSDIRNQPQHF.

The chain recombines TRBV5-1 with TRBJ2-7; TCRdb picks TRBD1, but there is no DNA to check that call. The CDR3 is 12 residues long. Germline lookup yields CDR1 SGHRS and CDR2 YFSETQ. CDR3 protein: CASSLSRGEQYF.

Here the CDR3 reads CASSFTSLQETQYF. The gene calls are TRBV12-3 or TRBV12-4 and TRBJ2-5; TCRdb names TRBD2, which stays unverified in the absence of DNA. The CDR3 loop spans 14 amino acids.

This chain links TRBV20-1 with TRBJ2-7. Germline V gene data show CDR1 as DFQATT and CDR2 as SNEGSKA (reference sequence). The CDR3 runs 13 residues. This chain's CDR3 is CSARRSAAYEQYF.

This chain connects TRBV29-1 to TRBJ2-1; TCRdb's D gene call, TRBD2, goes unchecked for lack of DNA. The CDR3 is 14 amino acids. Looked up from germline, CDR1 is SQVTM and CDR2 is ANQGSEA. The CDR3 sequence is CSAGTSGGYNEQFF.

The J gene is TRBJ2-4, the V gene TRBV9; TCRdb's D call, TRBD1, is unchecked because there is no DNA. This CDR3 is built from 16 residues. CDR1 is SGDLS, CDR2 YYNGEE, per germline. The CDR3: CASSVALTGVGNIQYF.

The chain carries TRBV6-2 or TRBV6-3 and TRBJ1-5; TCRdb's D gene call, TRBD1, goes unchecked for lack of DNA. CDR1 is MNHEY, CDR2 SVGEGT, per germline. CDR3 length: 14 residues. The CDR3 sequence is CASRGTGVIQPQHF.

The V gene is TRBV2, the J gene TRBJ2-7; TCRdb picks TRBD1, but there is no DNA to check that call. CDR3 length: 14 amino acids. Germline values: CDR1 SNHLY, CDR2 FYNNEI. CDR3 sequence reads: CASSSGTGAYEQYF.

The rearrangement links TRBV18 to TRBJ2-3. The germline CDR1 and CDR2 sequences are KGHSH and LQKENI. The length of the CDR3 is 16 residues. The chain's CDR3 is CASSPMAVRVTDTQYF.

The CDR3 spells CASRRTEDYGYTF. This sequence joins TRBV27 and TRBJ1-2; checking the TCRdb D call of TRBD1 is not possible without DNA. The CDR3 runs to 13 residues. Germline V lookup: CDR1 MNHEY, CDR2 SMNVEV (reference sequence).

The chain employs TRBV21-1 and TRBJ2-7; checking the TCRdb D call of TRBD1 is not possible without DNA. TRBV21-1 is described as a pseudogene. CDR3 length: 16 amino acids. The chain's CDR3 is CARDRFLTPHPYEQYF.

The CDR3 protein is CASSHRDSTGETQYF. The chain carries TRBV4-1 and TRBJ2-5; TCRdb's D call, TRBD1, is unchecked because there is no DNA. Looked up from germline, CDR1 is MGHRA and CDR2 is YSYEKL. This CDR3 region has 15 residues.

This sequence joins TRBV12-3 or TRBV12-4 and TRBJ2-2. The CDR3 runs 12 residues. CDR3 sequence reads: CASSFTTGELFF.

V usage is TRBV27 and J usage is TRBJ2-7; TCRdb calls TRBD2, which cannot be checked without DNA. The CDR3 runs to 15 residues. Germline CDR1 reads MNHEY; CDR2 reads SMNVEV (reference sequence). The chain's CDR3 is CASSLGTSILNEQYF.